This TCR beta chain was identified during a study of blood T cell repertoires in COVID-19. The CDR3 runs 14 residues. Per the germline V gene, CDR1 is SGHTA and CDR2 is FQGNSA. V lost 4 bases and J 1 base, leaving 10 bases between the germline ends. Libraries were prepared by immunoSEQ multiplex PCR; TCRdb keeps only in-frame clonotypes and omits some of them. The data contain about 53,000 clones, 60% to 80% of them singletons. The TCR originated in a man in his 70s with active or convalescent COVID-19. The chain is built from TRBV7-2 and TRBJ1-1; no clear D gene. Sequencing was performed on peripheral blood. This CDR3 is CASSSFAGNTEAFF. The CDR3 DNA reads TGTGCCAGCAGCTCTTTTGCGGGGAACACTGAAGCTTTCTTT.